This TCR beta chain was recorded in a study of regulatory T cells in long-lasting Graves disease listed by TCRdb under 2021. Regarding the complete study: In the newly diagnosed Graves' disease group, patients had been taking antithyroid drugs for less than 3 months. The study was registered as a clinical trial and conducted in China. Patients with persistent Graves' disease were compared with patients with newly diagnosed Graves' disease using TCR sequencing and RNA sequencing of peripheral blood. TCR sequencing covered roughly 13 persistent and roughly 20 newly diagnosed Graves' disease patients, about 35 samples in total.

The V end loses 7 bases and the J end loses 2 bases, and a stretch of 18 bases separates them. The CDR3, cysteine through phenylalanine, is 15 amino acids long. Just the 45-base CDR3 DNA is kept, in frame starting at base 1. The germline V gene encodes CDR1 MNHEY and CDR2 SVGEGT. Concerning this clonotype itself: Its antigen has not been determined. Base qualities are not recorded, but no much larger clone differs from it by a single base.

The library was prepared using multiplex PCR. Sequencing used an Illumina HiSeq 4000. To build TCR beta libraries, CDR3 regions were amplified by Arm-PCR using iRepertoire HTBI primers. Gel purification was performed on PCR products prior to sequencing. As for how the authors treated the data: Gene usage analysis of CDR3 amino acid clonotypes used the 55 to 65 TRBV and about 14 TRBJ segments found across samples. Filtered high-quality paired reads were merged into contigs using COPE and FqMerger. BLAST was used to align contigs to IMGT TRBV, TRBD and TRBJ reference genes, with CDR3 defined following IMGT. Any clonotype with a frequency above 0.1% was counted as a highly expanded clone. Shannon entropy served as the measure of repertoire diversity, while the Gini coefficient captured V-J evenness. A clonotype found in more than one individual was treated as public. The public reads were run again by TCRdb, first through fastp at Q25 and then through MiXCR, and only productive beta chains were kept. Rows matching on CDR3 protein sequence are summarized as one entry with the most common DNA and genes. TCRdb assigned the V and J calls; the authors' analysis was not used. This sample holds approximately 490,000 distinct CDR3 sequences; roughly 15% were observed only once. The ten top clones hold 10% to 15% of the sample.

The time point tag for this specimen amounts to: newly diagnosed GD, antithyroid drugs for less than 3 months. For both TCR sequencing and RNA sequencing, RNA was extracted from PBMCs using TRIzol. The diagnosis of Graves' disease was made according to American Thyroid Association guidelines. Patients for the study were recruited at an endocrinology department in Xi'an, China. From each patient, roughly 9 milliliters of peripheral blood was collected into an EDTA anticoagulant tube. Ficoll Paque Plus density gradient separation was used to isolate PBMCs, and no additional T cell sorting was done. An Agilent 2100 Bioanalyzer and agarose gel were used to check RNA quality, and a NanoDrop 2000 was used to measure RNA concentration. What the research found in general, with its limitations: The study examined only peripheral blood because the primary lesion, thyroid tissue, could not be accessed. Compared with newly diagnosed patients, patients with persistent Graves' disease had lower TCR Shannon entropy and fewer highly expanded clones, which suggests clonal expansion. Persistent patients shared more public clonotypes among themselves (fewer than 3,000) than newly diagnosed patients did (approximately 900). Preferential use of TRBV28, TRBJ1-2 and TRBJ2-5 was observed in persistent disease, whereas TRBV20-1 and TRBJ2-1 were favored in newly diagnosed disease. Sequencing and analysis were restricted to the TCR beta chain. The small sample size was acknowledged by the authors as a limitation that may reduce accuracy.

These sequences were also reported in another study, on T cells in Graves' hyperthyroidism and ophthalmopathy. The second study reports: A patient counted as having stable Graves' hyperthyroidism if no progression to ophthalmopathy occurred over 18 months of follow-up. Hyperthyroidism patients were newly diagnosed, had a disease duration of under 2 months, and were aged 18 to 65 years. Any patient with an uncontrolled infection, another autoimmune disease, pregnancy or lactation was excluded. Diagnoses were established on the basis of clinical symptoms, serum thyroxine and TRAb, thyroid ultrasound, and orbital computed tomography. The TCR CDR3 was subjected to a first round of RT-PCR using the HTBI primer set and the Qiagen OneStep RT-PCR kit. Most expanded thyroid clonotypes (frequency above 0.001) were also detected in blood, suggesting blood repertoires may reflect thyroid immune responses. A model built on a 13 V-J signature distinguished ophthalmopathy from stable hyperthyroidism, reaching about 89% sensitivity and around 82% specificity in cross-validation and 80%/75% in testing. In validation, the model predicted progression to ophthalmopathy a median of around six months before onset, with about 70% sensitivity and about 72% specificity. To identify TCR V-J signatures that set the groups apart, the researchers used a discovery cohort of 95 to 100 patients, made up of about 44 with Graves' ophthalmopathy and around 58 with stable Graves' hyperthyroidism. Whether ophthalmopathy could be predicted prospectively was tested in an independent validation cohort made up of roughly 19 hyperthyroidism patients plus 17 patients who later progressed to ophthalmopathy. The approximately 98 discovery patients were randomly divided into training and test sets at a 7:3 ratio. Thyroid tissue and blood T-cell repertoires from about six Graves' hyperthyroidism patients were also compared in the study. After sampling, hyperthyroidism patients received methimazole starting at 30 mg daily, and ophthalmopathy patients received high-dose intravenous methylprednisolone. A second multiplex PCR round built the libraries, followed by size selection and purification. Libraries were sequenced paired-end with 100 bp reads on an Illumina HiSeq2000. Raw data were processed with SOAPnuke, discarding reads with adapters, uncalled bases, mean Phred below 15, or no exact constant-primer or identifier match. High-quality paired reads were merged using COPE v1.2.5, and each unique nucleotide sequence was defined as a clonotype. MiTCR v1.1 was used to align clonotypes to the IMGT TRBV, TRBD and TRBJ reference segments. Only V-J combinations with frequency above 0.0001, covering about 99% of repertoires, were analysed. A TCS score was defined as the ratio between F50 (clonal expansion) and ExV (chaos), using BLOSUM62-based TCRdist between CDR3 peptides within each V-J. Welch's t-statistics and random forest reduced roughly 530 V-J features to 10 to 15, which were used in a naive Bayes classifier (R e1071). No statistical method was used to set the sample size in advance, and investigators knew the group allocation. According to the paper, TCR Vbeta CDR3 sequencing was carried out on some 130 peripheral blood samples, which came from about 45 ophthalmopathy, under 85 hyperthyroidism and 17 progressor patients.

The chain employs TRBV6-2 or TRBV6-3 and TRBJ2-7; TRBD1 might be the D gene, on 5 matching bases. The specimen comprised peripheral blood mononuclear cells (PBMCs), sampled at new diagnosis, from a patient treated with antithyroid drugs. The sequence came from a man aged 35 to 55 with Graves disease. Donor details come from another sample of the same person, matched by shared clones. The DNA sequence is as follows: TGTGCCAGCACCCCAGCGCAGGGTGGTACCTACGAGCAGTACTTC. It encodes CASTPAQGGTYEQYF.